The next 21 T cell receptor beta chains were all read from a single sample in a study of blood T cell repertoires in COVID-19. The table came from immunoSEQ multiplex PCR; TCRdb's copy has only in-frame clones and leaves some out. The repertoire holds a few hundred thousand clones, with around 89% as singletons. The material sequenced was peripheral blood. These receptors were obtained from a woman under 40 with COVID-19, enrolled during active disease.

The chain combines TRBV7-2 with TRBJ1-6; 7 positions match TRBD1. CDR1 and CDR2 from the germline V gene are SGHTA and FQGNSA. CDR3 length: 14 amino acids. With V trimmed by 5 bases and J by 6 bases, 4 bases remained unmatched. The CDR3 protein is CASSLRDSNSPLHF. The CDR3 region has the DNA TGTGCCAGCAGCCTAAGGGACAGTAATTCACCCCTCCACTTT.

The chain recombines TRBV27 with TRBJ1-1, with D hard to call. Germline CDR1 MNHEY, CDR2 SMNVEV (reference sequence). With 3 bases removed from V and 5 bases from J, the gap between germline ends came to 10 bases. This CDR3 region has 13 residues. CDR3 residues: CASSFKEWTEAFF. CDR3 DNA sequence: TGTGCCAGCAGTTTTAAAGAGTGGACTGAAGCTTTCTTT.

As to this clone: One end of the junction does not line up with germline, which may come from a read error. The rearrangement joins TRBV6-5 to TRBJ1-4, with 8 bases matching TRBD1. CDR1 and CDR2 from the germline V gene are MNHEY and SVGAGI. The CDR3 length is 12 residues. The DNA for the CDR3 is TGTGCCAGCAGTTACCTGCGGACAGGGTTGGTTTTT. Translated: CASSYLRTGLVF.

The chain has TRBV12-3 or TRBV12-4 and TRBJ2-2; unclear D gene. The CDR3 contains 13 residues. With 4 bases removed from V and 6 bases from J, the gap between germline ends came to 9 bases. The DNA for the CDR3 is TGTGCCAGCAGTTCATCCCGGGCCGGGGAGCTGTTTTTT. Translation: CASSSSRAGELFF.

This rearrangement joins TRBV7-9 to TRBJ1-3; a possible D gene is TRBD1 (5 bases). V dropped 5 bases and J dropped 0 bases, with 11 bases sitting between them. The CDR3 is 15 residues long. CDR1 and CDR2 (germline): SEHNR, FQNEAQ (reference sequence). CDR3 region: CASSQPGGSGNTIYF. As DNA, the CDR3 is TGTGCCAGCAGCCAACCGGGGGGCTCTGGAAACACCATATATTTT.

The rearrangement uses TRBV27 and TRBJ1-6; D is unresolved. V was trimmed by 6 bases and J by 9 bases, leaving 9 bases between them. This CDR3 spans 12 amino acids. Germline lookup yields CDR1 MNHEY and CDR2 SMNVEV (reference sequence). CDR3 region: CASSPRGSPLHF. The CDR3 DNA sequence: TGTGCCAGCAGCCCCCGGGGTTCACCCCTCCACTTT.

CDR3 in amino acids: CASSLEGDSPLHF. The CDR3 DNA reads as TGTGCCAGCAGCTTGGAAGGGGATTCACCCCTCCACTTT. The genes are TRBV11-3 and TRBJ1-6; D possibly corresponds to TRBD1 (5 bases). Germline V CDR1 and CDR2: SGHNT, YENEEA. Trimming removed 3 bases from V and 8 bases from J, with 8 bases in between. The CDR3 spans 13 residues.

The CDR3 loop is CASSLARGSYNEQFF. The CDR3 DNA reads TGTGCCAGCAGCTTGGCCAGGGGGTCCTACAATGAGCAGTTCTTC. The chain is built from TRBV5-4 and TRBJ2-1; the match to TRBD1 covers 7 bases. Germline V gene sequence: CDR1 SGHNT, CDR2 YYREEE (reference sequence). The J segment lost 1 base and the V segment lost 0 bases, leaving 1 base of the junction unmatched. The CDR3 is 15 amino acids.

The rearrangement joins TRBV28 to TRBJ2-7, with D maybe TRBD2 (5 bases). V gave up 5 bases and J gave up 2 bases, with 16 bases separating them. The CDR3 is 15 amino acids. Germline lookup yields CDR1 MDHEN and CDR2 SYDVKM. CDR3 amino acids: CASSTPPRGAYEQYF. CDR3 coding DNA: TGTGCCAGCAGTACCCCCCCTCGGGGAGCCTACGAGCAGTACTTC.

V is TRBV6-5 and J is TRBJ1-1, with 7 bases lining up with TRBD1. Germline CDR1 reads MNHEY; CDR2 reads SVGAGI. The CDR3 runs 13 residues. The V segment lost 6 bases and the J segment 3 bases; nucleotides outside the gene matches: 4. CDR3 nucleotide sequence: TGTGCCAGCAGAACAGGGGATTACACTGAAGCTTTCTTT. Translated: CASRTGDYTEAFF.

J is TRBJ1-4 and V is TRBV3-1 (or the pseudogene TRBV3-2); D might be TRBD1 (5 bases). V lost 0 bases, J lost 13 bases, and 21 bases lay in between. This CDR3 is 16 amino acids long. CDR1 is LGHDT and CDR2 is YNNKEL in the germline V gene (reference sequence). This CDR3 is CASSQEELASVGRLFF. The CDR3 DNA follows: TGTGCCAGCAGCCAAGAGGAGTTGGCTAGCGTGGGACGACTGTTTTTT.

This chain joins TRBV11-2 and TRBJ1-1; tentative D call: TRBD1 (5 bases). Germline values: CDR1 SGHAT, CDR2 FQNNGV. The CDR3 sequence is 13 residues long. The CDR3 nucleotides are TGTGGTAGCGGGGTGCTTAAGGGACCGGGGGCTTTCTTT. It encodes CGSGVLKGPGAFF.

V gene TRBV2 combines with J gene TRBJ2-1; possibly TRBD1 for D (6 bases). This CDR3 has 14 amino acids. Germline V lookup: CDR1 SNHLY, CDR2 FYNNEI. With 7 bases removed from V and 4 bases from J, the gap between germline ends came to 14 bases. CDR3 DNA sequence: TGTGCCAGCAACGGCAGGGGCGGGTACAATGAGCAGTTCTTC. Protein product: CASNGRGGYNEQFF.

The CDR3 loop is CASNTATSGGAYEQFF. DNA for the CDR3: TGTGCCAGCAACACGGCCACTAGCGGGGGGGCCTATGAGCAGTTCTTC. J is TRBJ2-1 and V is TRBV5-4; 13 bases fit TRBD2. This CDR3 spans 16 amino acids. Unmatched junction bases numbered 11, after V lost 6 bases and J lost 8 bases. Germline V gives CDR1 SGHNT, CDR2 YYREEE (reference sequence).

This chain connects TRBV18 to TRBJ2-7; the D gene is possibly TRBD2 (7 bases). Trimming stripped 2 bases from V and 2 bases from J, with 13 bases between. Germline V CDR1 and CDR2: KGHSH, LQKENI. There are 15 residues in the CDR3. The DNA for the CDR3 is TGTGCCAGCTCACCAACGGGGGGCAAGGCCTACGAGCAGTACGTC. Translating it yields CASSPTGGKAYEQYV.

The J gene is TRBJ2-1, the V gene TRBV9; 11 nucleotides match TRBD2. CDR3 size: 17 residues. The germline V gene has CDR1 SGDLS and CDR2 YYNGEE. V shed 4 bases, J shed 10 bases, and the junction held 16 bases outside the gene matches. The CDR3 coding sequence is TGTGCCAGCAGCCCCACCACCGCAAGACTAGCGGGGCAGGAGCAGTTCTTC. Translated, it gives CASSPTTARLAGQEQFF. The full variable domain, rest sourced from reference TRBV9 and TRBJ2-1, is DSGVTQTPKHLITATGQRVTLRCSPRSGDLSVYWYQQSLDQGLQFLIQYYNGEERAKGNILERFSAQQFPDLHSELNLSSLELGDSALYFCASSPTTARLAGQEQFFGPGTRLTVL.

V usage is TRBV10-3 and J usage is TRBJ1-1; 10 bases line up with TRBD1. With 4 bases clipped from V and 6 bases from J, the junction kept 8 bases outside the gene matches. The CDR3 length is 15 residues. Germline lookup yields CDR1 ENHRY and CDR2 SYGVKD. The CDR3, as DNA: TGTGCCATCAGTGCCTACGACAGGGGGCAATCTGAAGCTTTCTTT. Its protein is CAISAYDRGQSEAFF.

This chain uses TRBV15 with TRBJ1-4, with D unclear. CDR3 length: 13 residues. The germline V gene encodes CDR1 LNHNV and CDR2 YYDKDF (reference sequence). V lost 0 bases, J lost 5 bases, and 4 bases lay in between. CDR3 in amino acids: CATSRDPNEKLFF. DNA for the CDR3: TGTGCCACCAGCAGAGATCCGAATGAAAAACTGTTTTTT.

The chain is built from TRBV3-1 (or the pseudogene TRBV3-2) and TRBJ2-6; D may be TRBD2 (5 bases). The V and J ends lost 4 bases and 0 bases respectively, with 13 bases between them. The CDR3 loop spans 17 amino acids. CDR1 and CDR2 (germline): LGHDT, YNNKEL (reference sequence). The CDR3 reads CASSRFSANSGANVLTF. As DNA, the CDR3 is TGTGCCAGCAGCCGATTTAGCGCGAACTCTGGGGCCAACGTCCTGACTTTC.

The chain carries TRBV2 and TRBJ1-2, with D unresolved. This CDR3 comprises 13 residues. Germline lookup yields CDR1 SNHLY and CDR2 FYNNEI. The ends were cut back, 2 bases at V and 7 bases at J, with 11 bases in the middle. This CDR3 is CASSESKQFGYTF. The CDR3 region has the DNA TGTGCCAGCAGTGAATCAAAACAGTTTGGCTACACCTTC.

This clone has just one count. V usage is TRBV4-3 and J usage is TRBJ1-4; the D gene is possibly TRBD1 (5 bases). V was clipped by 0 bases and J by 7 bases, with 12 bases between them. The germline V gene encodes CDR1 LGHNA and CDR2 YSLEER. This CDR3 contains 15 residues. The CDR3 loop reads CASSQERGSGEKLFF. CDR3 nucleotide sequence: TGCGCCAGCAGCCAAGAGCGGGGGTCCGGTGAAAAACTGTTTTTT.